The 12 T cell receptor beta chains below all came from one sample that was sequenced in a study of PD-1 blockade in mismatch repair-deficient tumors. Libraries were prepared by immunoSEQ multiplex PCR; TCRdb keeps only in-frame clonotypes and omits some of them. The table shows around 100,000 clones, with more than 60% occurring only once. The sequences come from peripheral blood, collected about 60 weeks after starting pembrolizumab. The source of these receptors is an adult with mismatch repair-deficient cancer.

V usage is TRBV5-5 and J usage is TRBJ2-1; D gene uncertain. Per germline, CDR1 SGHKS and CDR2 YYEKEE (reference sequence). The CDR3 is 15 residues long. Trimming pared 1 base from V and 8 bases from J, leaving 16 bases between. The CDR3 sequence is CASSLRTRLTDEQFF. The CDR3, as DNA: TGTGCCAGCAGCTTGCGTACCCGCCTTACGGATGAGCAGTTCTTC. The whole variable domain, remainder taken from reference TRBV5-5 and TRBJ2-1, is DAGVTQSPTHLIKTRGQQVTLRCSPISGHKSVSWYQQVLGQGPQFIFQYYEKEERGRGNFPDRFSARQFPNYSSELNVNALLLGDSALYLCASSLRTRLTDEQFFGPGTRLTVL.

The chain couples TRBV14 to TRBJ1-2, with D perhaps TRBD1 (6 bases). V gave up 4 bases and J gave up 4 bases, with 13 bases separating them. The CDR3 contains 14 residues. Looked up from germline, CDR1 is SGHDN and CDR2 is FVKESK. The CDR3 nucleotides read TGTGCCAGCAGCCCTCACACAGGGCTCTATGGCTACACCTTC. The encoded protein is CASSPHTGLYGYTF. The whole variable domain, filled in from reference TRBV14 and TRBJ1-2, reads EAGVTQFPSHSVIEKGQTVTLRCDPISGHDNLYWYRRVMGKEIKFLLHFVKESKQDESGMPNNRFLAERTGGTYSTLKVQPAELEDSGVYFCASSPHTGLYGYTFGSGTRLTVV.

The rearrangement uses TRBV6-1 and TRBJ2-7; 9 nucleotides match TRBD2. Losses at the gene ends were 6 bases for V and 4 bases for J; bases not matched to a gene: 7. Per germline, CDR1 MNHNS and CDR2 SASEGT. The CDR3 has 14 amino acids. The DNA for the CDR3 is TGTGCCAGCAGGACTCTAGCGGGGCCGTACGAGCAGTACTTC. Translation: CASRTLAGPYEQYF.

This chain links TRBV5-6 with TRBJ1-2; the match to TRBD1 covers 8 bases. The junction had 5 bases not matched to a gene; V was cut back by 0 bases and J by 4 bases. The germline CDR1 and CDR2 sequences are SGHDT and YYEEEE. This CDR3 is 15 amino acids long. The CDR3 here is CASSLGRQGIYGYTF. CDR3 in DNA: TGTGCCAGCAGCTTGGGGCGACAGGGGATCTATGGCTACACCTTC.

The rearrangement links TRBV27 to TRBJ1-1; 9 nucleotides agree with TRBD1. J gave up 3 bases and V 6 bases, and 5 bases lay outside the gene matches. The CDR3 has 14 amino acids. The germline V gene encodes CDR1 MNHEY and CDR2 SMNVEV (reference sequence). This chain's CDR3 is CASSGTGFDTEAFF. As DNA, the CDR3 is TGTGCCAGCAGCGGGACAGGGTTTGACACTGAAGCTTTCTTT.

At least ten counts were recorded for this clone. This chain's CDR3 is CASSLAGGVYNEQFF. CDR3 bases: TGTGCCAGCAGCCTGGCGGGAGGGGTATACAATGAGCAGTTCTTC. The chain carries TRBV5-4 and TRBJ2-1, with 9 bases identical to TRBD2. The CDR3 covers 15 residues. V gave up 4 bases and J gave up 4 bases; unmatched junction bases: 6. In germline, CDR1 is SGHNT, CDR2 YYREEE (reference sequence).

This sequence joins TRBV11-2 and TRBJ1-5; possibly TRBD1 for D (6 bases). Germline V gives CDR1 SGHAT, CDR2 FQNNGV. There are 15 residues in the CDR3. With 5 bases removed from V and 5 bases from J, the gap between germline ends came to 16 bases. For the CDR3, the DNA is TGTGCCAGCAGCGTAACGTGGGGGCAGGATCAGCCCCAGCATTTT. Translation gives CASSVTWGQDQPQHF.

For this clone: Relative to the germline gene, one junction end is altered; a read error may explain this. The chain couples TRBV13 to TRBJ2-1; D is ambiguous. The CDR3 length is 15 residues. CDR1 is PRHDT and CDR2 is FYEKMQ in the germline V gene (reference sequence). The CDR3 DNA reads TGTGTCAGCAGCTTACGCGTCATCTCCTACAATGAGCAGTTCTTC. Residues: CVSSLRVISYNEQFF.

CDR3 protein: CASRPGESGLGNTIYF. The CDR3 nucleotides read TGTGCCAGTAGGCCAGGAGAATCAGGACTTGGAAACACCATATATTTT. This chain joins TRBV19 and TRBJ1-3; D call uncertain. V lost 6 bases to trimming and J lost 3 bases, with 18 bases between them. Germline lookup yields CDR1 LNHDA and CDR2 SQIVND (reference sequence). The CDR3 has 16 amino acids. Drawing the rest from reference TRBV19 and TRBJ1-3, the complete variable domain is DGGITQSPKYLFRKEGQNVTLSCEQNLNHDAMYWYRQDPGQGLRLIYYSQIVNDFQKGDIAEGYSVSREKKESFPLTVTSAQKNPTAFYLCASRPGESGLGNTIYFGEGSWLTVV.

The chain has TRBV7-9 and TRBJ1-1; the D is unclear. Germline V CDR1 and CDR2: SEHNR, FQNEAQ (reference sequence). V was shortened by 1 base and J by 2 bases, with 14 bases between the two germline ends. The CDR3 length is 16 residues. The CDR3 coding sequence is TGTGCCAGCAGCTTAGGTCATAATGCGAATAACACTGAAGCTTTCTTT. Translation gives CASSLGHNANNTEAFF.

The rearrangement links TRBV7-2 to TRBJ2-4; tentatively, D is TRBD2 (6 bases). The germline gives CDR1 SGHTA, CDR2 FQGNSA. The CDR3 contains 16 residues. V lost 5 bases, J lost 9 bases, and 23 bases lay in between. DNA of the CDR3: TGTGCCAGCAGCGCCGCCCTTGCCCTTAGCGGTGGCATTCAGTACTTC. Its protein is CASSAALALSGGIQYF. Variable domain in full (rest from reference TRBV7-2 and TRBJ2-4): GAGVSQSPSNKVTEKGKDVELRCDPISGHTALYWYRQSLGQGLEFLIYFQGNSAPDKSGLPSDRFSAERTGGSVSTLTIQRTQQEDSAVYLCASSAALALSGGIQYFGAGTRLSVL.

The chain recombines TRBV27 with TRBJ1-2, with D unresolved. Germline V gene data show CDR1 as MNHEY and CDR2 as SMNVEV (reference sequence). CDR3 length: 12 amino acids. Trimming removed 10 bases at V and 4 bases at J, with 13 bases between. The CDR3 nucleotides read TGTGCCACCTCCGGTTTTGGCTATGGCTACACCTTC. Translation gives CATSGFGYGYTF.